This TCR beta chain emerged from a study of blood T cells in healthy people across ages. This clonotype was counted many times. Its antigen is not identified. Study-wide findings and caveats: The diversity estimates, figures obtained from one million T cells, were considered underestimates. Observed TCR beta diversity per million T cells went down as age went up. This fall followed a roughly linear course with age.

The trim removed 3 bases at V and 0 bases at J, leaving 12 bases unmatched. The CDR3 length is 20 residues. Germline-derived CDR1 and CDR2 are MDHEN and SYDVKM. Then a second PCR, running roughly 7 to 11 cycles, was carried out with a sample-barcoded 5' primer and a J-beta primer mix. TCRdb called the 5' RACE reads again in MiXCR, with one record for every CDR3 protein. The sample has about 780,000 distinct CDR3 sequences, 62% seen once. The study drew donors from healthy Caucasian individuals in Russia aged 6 to 90. Every participating donor contributed roughly 11 milliliters of peripheral blood through a draw.

This receptor was obtained from a young man in good health. The sequenced material came from blood. The rearrangement uses TRBV28 and TRBJ2-1; 12 bases line up with TRBD2. Here the CDR3 reads CASSLRTSGAPRSSYNEQFF. DNA for the CDR3: TGTGCCAGCAGTTTGCGGACTAGCGGGGCCCCCAGGAGCTCCTACAATGAGCAGTTCTTC.